The 29 T cell receptor beta chains given below trace back to one sample, sequenced in a study of CD8+ T cells in alopecia areata. cDNA prepared by RNA extraction and subsequent reverse transcription served as the template for sequencing. Profiled with immunoSEQ multiplex PCR; TCRdb holds only in-frame clones, not every one. The sample shows 150,000 to 180,000 clones, more than 45% of them seen only once. This specimen consisted of CD8+ T cells sorted from blood, obtained at week 0. These receptors originate from a human donor with alopecia areata.

The chain recombines TRBV25-1 with TRBJ1-1, with D possibly TRBD1 on 6 matching bases. CDR1 and CDR2 (germline): MGHDK, SYGVNS. The length of the CDR3 is 12 residues. Trimming took 5 bases from V and 8 from J, leaving 12 bases between them. The CDR3 coding sequence is TGTGCCAGCAGTCCTCCGGGGGCCGAAGCTTTCTTT. Its translation: CASSPPGAEAFF.

The rearrangement joins TRBV5-4 to TRBJ2-1, with D unresolved. The CDR3 is 12 amino acids. Germline-derived CDR1 and CDR2 are SGHNT and YYREEE (reference sequence). The V end lost 3 bases, the J end lost 3 bases, and 4 bases lay between the germline ends. The CDR3 coding sequence is TGTGCCAGCAGCTCCAACTACAATGAGCAGTTCTTC. This sequence encodes CASSSNYNEQFF.

This clone appeared a few times. The chain employs TRBV29-1 and TRBJ2-3; D not certain. The CDR3 consists of 16 residues. In germline, CDR1 is SQVTM, CDR2 ANQGSEA. Trimming shortened V by 4 bases and J by 2 bases, and 19 bases separated the two germline ends. The CDR3 protein is CSVGSGRSSYTDTQYF. CDR3 nucleotide sequence: TGCAGCGTTGGAAGTGGCAGGTCATCCTACACAGATACGCAGTATTTT.

The chain recombines TRBV5-6 with TRBJ1-2; D is unclear. Germline V gene sequence: CDR1 SGHDT, CDR2 YYEEEE. Trimming removed 3 bases at V and 4 bases at J, with 16 bases between. This CDR3 is built from 15 residues. The CDR3 protein is CASSSTSTSFYGYTF. The CDR3, as DNA: TGTGCCAGCAGCTCCACTTCGACAAGCTTCTATGGCTACACCTTC.

The chain is built from TRBV10-1 and TRBJ2-5; D gene unclear. Germline V CDR1 and CDR2: WNHNN, SYGVQD (reference sequence). V was clipped by 3 bases and J by 2 bases, with 7 bases between them. This CDR3 has 13 amino acids. CDR3 amino acids: CASSDQIQETQYF. The CDR3, as DNA: TGCGCCAGCAGTGACCAGATACAAGAGACCCAGTACTTC.

V and J are TRBV6-5 and TRBJ2-2; D is ambiguous. V dropped 5 bases and J dropped 1 base, with 11 bases sitting between them. This CDR3 region has 15 residues. In germline, CDR1 is MNHEY, CDR2 SVGAGI. DNA for the CDR3: TGTGCCAGCAGTCCCATCGACGGGAACACCGGGGAGCTGTTTTTT. Its translation is CASSPIDGNTGELFF.

J is TRBJ1-2 and V is TRBV29-1; no reliable D call. Germline loops: CDR1 SQVTM, CDR2 ANQGSEA. The V end lost 4 bases, the J end lost 5 bases, and 8 bases lay between the germline ends. The CDR3 runs 11 residues. For the CDR3, the DNA is TGCAGCGTTGTAGCAGATTATGGCTACACCTTC. It codes for CSVVADYGYTF.

The chain is built from TRBV30 and TRBJ1-5; D unresolved. The V gene's germline CDR1 is GTSNPN and CDR2 SVGIG (reference sequence). The CDR3 loop spans 12 amino acids. Trimming pared 2 bases from V and 6 bases from J, leaving 8 bases between. CDR3 protein: CAWSPVGQPQHF. DNA of the CDR3: TGTGCCTGGAGTCCGGTCGGTCAGCCCCAGCATTTT.

The genes are TRBV15 and TRBJ1-3; D not resolved. Trimming took off 5 bases at V and 0 bases at J, with 8 bases between the two ends. This CDR3 spans 14 amino acids. Looked up from germline, CDR1 is LNHNV and CDR2 is YYDKDF (reference sequence). This CDR3 is CATSQAISGNTIYF. The DNA of the CDR3 is TGTGCCACCAGCCAAGCCATCTCTGGAAACACCATATATTTT.

J is TRBJ2-1 and V is TRBV20-1; no clear D gene. V was trimmed by 8 bases and J by 8 bases, leaving 13 bases between them. Germline V gene lookup returns CDR1 DFQATT and CDR2 SNEGSKA (reference sequence). The CDR3 length is 11 residues. The CDR3 DNA reads TGCAGTCCAACGGGTTTGGATGAGCAGTTCTTC. Its translation is CSPTGLDEQFF.

The chain recombines TRBV27 with TRBJ2-6; D gene ambiguous. The V and J ends lost 3 bases and 0 bases respectively, with 9 bases between them. This CDR3 is built from 16 residues. Germline V gene lookup returns CDR1 MNHEY and CDR2 SMNVEV (reference sequence). CDR3 sequence: CASSFLTLSGANVLTF. The CDR3 DNA follows: TGTGCCAGCAGTTTCCTGACTCTCTCTGGGGCCAACGTCCTGACTTTC.

The chain links TRBV29-1 to TRBJ2-2; D possibly corresponds to TRBD2 (5 bases). This CDR3 comprises 16 residues. Germline V gene data show CDR1 as SQVTM and CDR2 as ANQGSEA. Deletions cut 0 bases from V and 5 bases from J, with 16 bases between. The CDR3 sequence is CSVEEEAALGTGELFF. The CDR3 DNA sequence: TGCAGCGTTGAAGAAGAAGCTGCACTAGGAACCGGGGAGCTGTTTTTT.

CDR3 coding DNA: TGTGCCAGCAGTGCACAGGGGTGGGTCTCTGGCTACACCTTC. It is translated as CASSAQGWVSGYTF. The rearrangement links TRBV27 to TRBJ1-2; the match to TRBD1 covers 7 bases. The CDR3 is 14 residues long. Germline lookup yields CDR1 MNHEY and CDR2 SMNVEV (reference sequence). Trimming at V came to 5 bases and at J to 7 bases, leaving 10 bases not matched to a gene.

The genes are TRBV5-1 and TRBJ2-5; D is unresolved. Trimming removed 4 bases from V and 0 bases from J, with 10 bases in between. CDR1 is SGHRS and CDR2 is YFSETQ in the germline V gene. The CDR3 covers 14 residues. The CDR3 DNA reads as TGCGCCAGCAGCCAGGACGGAAACCAAGAGACCCAGTACTTC. Protein sequence: CASSQDGNQETQYF.

Notes on this clone: The sample has other DNA sequences that encode this CDR3 too. The rearrangement links TRBV4-3 to TRBJ2-7, with 8 nucleotides matching TRBD1. J gave up 1 base and V 3 bases, and 5 bases lay outside the gene matches. The CDR3 is 15 residues long. Germline CDR1 LGHNA, CDR2 YSLEER. The CDR3 protein is CASSQGTGGSYEQYF. The CDR3 coding sequence is TGCGCCAGCAGCCAGGGCACAGGGGGTTCCTACGAGCAGTACTTC.

The chain links TRBV29-1 to TRBJ1-2; D call uncertain. Germline CDR1 and CDR2: SQVTM and ANQGSEA. Trimming cost V 0 bases and J 4 bases, with 15 bases left between them. CDR3 length: 15 residues. CDR3 amino acids: CSVEDPRGISYGYTF. The CDR3 region has the DNA TGCAGCGTTGAAGATCCCCGGGGAATTAGCTATGGCTACACCTTC.

The J gene is TRBJ2-2, the V gene TRBV30; D is perhaps TRBD2 (6 bases). Deletions cut 4 bases from V and 7 bases from J, with 13 bases between. Germline-derived CDR1 and CDR2 are GTSNPN and SVGIG (reference sequence). The CDR3 extends over 13 amino acids. CDR3 amino acids: CAWTIGGIGELFF. Written as DNA, the CDR3 is TGTGCCTGGACCATAGGAGGGATCGGGGAGCTGTTTTTT.

The V call is TRBV6-6, the J call TRBJ2-5; no clear D. The CDR3 is 11 residues long. Germline V gives CDR1 MNHNY, CDR2 SVGAGI (reference sequence). Between the trimmed V and J ends, which lost 8 bases and 5 bases, there was a span of 9 bases. CDR3 residues: CASYLGETQYF. The CDR3 DNA reads TGTGCCAGCTACCTTGGGGAGACCCAGTACTTC.

The chain carries TRBV29-1 and TRBJ1-1; 8 nucleotides align to TRBD1. After removal of 4 bases from V and 8 bases from J, the junction contained 6 bases not matched to a gene. CDR3 length: 12 amino acids. CDR1 is SQVTM, CDR2 ANQGSEA, per germline. The CDR3 loop reads CSVGPGTGEAFF. The CDR3 nucleotides read TGCAGCGTTGGGCCCGGGACAGGCGAAGCTTTCTTT.

The chain carries TRBV4-3 and TRBJ2-3; 7 bases fit TRBD2. Unmatched junction bases numbered 2, after V lost 0 bases and J lost 5 bases. This CDR3 has 14 residues. Germline V lookup: CDR1 LGHNA, CDR2 YSLEER. Written as DNA, the CDR3 is TGCGCCAGCAGCCAAGATCGGGGGGAAGATACGCAGTATTTT. Protein product: CASSQDRGEDTQYF.

This clone was counted once. DNA for the CDR3: TGTGCCAGCAGTGAAAATGCCCCCGAGCAGTACTTC. Its translation: CASSENAPEQYF. The chain has TRBV6-1 and TRBJ2-7; D is ambiguous. Between the trimmed V and J ends, which lost 2 bases and 6 bases, there was a span of 8 bases. This CDR3 has 12 residues. The germline gives CDR1 MNHNS, CDR2 SASEGT.

This rearrangement joins TRBV9 to TRBJ2-1, with a weak D call TRBD1 (6 bases). Deletions cut 4 bases from V and 12 bases from J, with 17 bases between. Germline V gene sequence: CDR1 SGDLS, CDR2 YYNGEE. The CDR3 spans 13 residues. The DNA of the CDR3 is TGTGCCAGCAGCACGACGACCCAGACAGGGCAGTTCTTC. This codes for CASSTTTQTGQFF.

This clone turned up a few times. V and J are TRBV11-3 and TRBJ2-2; 7 nucleotides align to TRBD1. Trimming cost V 5 bases and J 1 base; bases outside gene matches: 4. This CDR3 contains 15 residues. CDR1 SGHNT and CDR2 YENEEA come from the germline V gene. CDR3 sequence reads: CASSPGTENTGELFF. The CDR3 nucleotides read TGTGCCAGCAGCCCTGGGACAGAGAACACCGGGGAGCTGTTTTTT.

In this sample, this clone turned up once. V usage is TRBV30 and J usage is TRBJ2-3, with D possibly TRBD1 on 5 matching bases. V was pared by 3 bases and J by 0 bases, with 13 bases between. Germline CDR1 GTSNPN, CDR2 SVGIG (reference sequence). This CDR3 has 15 amino acids. The CDR3 spells CAWSLGAQSTDTQYF. In nucleotides, the CDR3 is TGTGCCTGGAGCCTTGGGGCCCAAAGCACAGATACGCAGTATTTT.

This clone showed up just a few times. Within the sample, other DNA sequences also encode this same CDR3. This chain joins TRBV27 and TRBJ2-1; D gene uncertain. Germline CDR1 reads MNHEY; CDR2 reads SMNVEV (reference sequence). V dropped 5 bases and J dropped 7 bases, with 6 bases sitting between them. The CDR3 contains 11 residues. The CDR3, as DNA: TGTGCCAGCAGTACCCGGAATGAGCAGTTCTTC. Translated: CASSTRNEQFF.

The rearrangement links TRBV7-9 to TRBJ2-1; the D is unclear. This CDR3 contains 15 residues. The V gene's germline CDR1 is SEHNR and CDR2 FQNEAQ (reference sequence). Trimming cost V 1 base and J 9 bases, with 16 bases left between them. CDR3 coding DNA: TGTGCCAGCAGCTTAGAAGCCCATACCGTCGGTGAGCAGTTCTTC. Its translation: CASSLEAHTVGEQFF.

The chain has TRBV23-1 and TRBJ1-6; D call uncertain. TRBV23-1 qualifies as an ORF whose function is uncertain. The CDR3 totals 16 residues. The germline V and J ends were trimmed by 0 bases and 6 bases, with 12 bases remaining between them. For the CDR3, the DNA is TGCGCCAGCAGTCAATCCTCTAATCTAAGTAATTCACCCCTCCACTTT. This encodes CASSQSSNLSNSPLHF.

V is TRBV6-5 and J is TRBJ1-2; D not resolved. Germline V CDR1 and CDR2: MNHEY, SVGAGI. The CDR3 contains 15 residues. V gave up 2 bases and J gave up 8 bases, with 18 bases separating them. CDR3 protein: CASSYGTVSTDGYTF. In DNA form, the CDR3 reads TGTGCCAGCAGTTACGGTACAGTCTCTACAGACGGCTACACCTTC.

The gene calls are TRBV2 and TRBJ2-3, with unresolved D. The V gene lost 7 bases and the J gene lost 0 bases, with 14 bases spanning the gap. The germline V gene has CDR1 SNHLY and CDR2 FYNNEI. The CDR3 loop spans 15 amino acids. The CDR3 nucleotides are TGTGCCAGCATTGTGACGGCGACTAGCACAGATACGCAGTATTTT. Translating gives CASIVTATSTDTQYF.